This TCR beta chain was documented in a study of cytomegalovirus exposure and HLA in healthy donors. About this clone: Antigen unknown.

PCR used 60 Vbeta primers and 13 Jbeta primers. In the original processing: Later work found approximately 80 million unique TCR beta chains, with 10 million to 14 million shared. This table comes from immunoSEQ multiplex PCR, and its TCRdb copy is limited to in-frame clones, with some not included. V and J calls and clone size are given by that table; D and trimming were obtained from the DNA. Altogether approximately 120,000 clones are present, 75% to 85% being singletons, with the ten largest covering more than 7.5%. Whole-study results and caveats: A later look showed TCR association rates differing by HLA locus, highest for DRB1 and lowest for HLA-C. Researchers reportedly found TCR beta sequences accurately predicted most subjects' HLA-A and HLA-B alleles.

The CDR3 length is 13 residues. Germline assignment: CDR1 SGHAT and CDR2 FQDESV (reference sequence). Deletions cut 5 bases from V and 9 bases from J, with 17 bases between. At sampling all donors were nominally healthy, likely with unrecorded immune exposures. The chain recombines TRBV11-1 with TRBJ2-7; D may be TRBD2 (6 bases). This TCR was recovered from a woman between 45 and 60 years old in good health and CMV-seropositive. Sequencing was carried out using PBMCs. The DNA for the CDR3 is TGTGCCAGCAGCCCAACCCGCGGGGCGGGGCAGTACTTC. Its protein product is CASSPTRGAGQYF.